A selection of T cell receptor beta chains follows, all from one sample in a study of T-cell memory formation after mild COVID-19. TCRdb passed the 5' RACE reads through MiXCR, listing each CDR3 protein once. The sample gives 350,000 to 400,000 distinct CDR3 sequences, 21% of which show up once; 12% is in the top ten. Sequenced sample: PBMCs or a T cell subset sorted from them (not recorded which). These receptors were collected from an adult woman who had mild COVID-19 (a few samples of this study predate the infection). Cell type and time point are not known. CDR3s include the opening cysteine and the closing phenylalanine or tryptophan. The order of the fields is CDR3 length, D gene, clone size, J gene, V gene, CDR3 protein, CDR3 DNA. The D gene is left open where the match is weak. The size of a clone is reported for some rows only, either as once, few or many, or as a class for expanded clones.

length: 14
D: .
size: .
J: TRBJ2-1
V: TRBV4-3
CDR3: CASSRQQGGGEQFF
DNA: TGCGCCAGCAGCCGCCAACAAGGGGGGGGTGAGCAGTTCTTC

length: 13
D: TRBD1
size: .
J: TRBJ1-1
V: TRBV4-3
CDR3: CASSPGQLIEAFF
DNA: TGCGCCAGCAGCCCGGGACAGCTGATAGAAGCTTTCTTT

length: 14
D: .
size: .
J: TRBJ2-7
V: TRBV20-1
CDR3: CSARDAGWGYEQYF
DNA: TGCAGTGCTAGAGATGCCGGGTGGGGGTACGAGCAGTACTTC

length: 15
D: TRBD1
size: .
J: TRBJ1-1
V: TRBV19
CDR3: CASSITQGAWTEAFF
DNA: TGTGCCAGTAGCATAACTCAGGGGGCGTGGACTGAAGCTTTCTTT

length: 14
D: TRBD1
size: few
J: TRBJ1-1
V: TRBV5-1
CDR3: CASSLGTGDTEAFF
DNA: TGCGCCAGCAGCTTGGGGACAGGGGACACTGAAGCTTTCTTT

length: 13
D: .
size: many
J: TRBJ1-2
V: TRBV29-1
CDR3: CSVVIPGLGGYTF
DNA: TGCAGCGTTGTGATACCTGGACTAGGAGGCTACACCTTC

length: 12
D: .
size: few
J: TRBJ2-7
V: TRBV7-9
CDR3: CASSWQRDEQYF
DNA: TGTGCCAGCAGCTGGCAGAGGGACGAGCAGTACTTC

length: 16
D: .
size: .
J: TRBJ1-4
V: TRBV4-1
CDR3: CASSFRPDATNEKLFF
DNA: TGCGCCAGCAGCTTCCGGCCAGATGCAACTAATGAAAAACTGTTTTTT

length: 16
D: TRBD1
size: .
J: TRBJ2-7
V: TRBV5-1
CDR3: CASSLGLGTGIYEQYF
DNA: TGCGCCAGCAGCCTGGGGTTAGGGACAGGGATCTACGAGCAGTACTTC

length: 15
D: .
size: few
J: TRBJ1-5
V: TRBV6-5
CDR3: CASSRTVNSNQPQHF
DNA: TGTGCCAGCAGCAGGACAGTGAATAGCAATCAGCCCCAGCATTTT

length: 18
D: TRBD2
size: few
J: TRBJ2-1
V: TRBV6-2/TRBV6-3
CDR3: CASSYGVSSGRSYNEQFF
DNA: TGTGCCAGCAGTTACGGTGTCTCTAGCGGGAGATCCTACAATGAGCAGTTCTTC

length: 13
D: TRBD2
size: many
J: TRBJ2-7
V: TRBV7-6
CDR3: CASSSTSGYEQYF
DNA: TGTGCCAGCAGTTCGACTAGCGGTTACGAGCAGTACTTC

length: 14
D: TRBD1
size: few
J: TRBJ2-7
V: TRBV6-5
CDR3: CASRYGQGGYEQYF
DNA: TGTGCCAGCAGATATGGACAGGGTGGGTACGAGCAGTACTTC

length: 15
D: .
size: many
J: TRBJ2-3
V: TRBV4-1
CDR3: CASSQEVGRTDTQYF
DNA: TGCGCCAGCAGCCAAGAGGTGGGGAGGACAGATACGCAGTATTTT

length: 13
D: .
size: few
J: TRBJ1-1
V: TRBV5-1
CDR3: CASSLMGRQEAFF
DNA: TGCGCCAGCAGCTTGATGGGACGGCAAGAAGCTTTCTTT

length: 17
D: .
size: .
J: TRBJ2-7
V: TRBV27
CDR3: CASSWKGGAGQFYEQYF
DNA: TGTGCCAGCAGTTGGAAAGGGGGTGCGGGACAGTTCTACGAGCAGTACTTC

length: 16
D: TRBD1
size: few
J: TRBJ1-2
V: TRBV5-6
CDR3: CASSLDRVEHLYGYTF
DNA: TGTGCCAGCAGCCTGGACAGGGTGGAGCATCTATATGGCTACACCTTC

length: 14
D: .
size: .
J: TRBJ1-4
V: TRBV12-3/TRBV12-4
CDR3: CASSLRDFNEKLFF
DNA: TGTGCCAGCAGTTTGAGGGATTTTAATGAAAAACTGTTTTTT

length: 16
D: TRBD2
size: few
J: TRBJ2-5
V: TRBV29-1
CDR3: CSVERTSGRVQETQYF
DNA: TGCAGCGTTGAACGGACTAGCGGGAGGGTCCAAGAGACCCAGTACTTC

length: 14
D: .
size: .
J: TRBJ2-7
V: TRBV30
CDR3: CAWSVGGSSYEQYF
DNA: TGTGCCTGGAGTGTAGGAGGGAGCTCCTACGAGCAGTACTTC

length: 18
D: TRBD2
size: few
J: TRBJ2-7
V: TRBV12-3/TRBV12-4
CDR3: CASSLGVLAGGPSYEQYF
DNA: TGTGCCAGCAGTTTAGGGGTACTAGCGGGGGGGCCGAGCTACGAGCAGTACTTC

length: 15
D: .
size: .
J: TRBJ2-7
V: TRBV5-6
CDR3: CASSTLAGDSYEQYF
DNA: TGTGCCAGCAGCACGCTTGCAGGGGATTCCTACGAGCAGTACTTC

length: 13
D: .
size: .
J: TRBJ1-1
V: TRBV7-9
CDR3: CASSFNPGTEAFF
DNA: TGTGCCAGCAGCTTTAACCCGGGGACTGAAGCTTTCTTT

length: 15
D: TRBD1
size: few
J: TRBJ1-5
V: TRBV5-6
CDR3: CASSRTGVGNQPQHF
DNA: TGTGCCAGCAGCCGGACAGGGGTGGGCAATCAGCCCCAGCATTTT

length: 14
D: .
size: .
J: TRBJ2-7
V: TRBV10-3
CDR3: CAISESVSPYEQYF
DNA: TGTGCCATCAGTGAGTCGGTCAGCCCCTACGAGCAGTACTTC

length: 14
D: .
size: .
J: TRBJ2-7
V: TRBV30
CDR3: CAWSGLSGTYEQYF
DNA: TGTGCCTGGAGTGGCTTGTCGGGCACCTACGAGCAGTACTTC

length: 14
D: .
size: few
J: TRBJ2-7
V: TRBV12-3/TRBV12-4
CDR3: CASSHIGTAVWQYF
DNA: TGTGCCAGCAGTCATATTGGGACCGCTGTATGGCAGTACTTC